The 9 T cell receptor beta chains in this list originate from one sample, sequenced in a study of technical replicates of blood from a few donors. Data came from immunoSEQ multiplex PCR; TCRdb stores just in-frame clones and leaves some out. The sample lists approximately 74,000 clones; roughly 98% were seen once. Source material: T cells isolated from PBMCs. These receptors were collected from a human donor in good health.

The CDR3 DNA reads TGTGCCAGCAGTTACGGGAGGGGCAGTGGTAATGAAAAACTGTTTTTT. As protein: CASSYGRGSGNEKLFF. The V call is TRBV6-5, the J call TRBJ1-4; D may be TRBD1 (5 bases). Trimming removed 2 bases at V and 4 bases at J, with 14 bases between. Germline assignment: CDR1 MNHEY and CDR2 SVGAGI. This CDR3 spans 16 amino acids.

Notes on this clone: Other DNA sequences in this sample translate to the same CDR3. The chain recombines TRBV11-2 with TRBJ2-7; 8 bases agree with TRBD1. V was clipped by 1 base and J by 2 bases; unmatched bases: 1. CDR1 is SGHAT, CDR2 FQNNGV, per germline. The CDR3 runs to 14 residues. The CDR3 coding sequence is TGTGCCAGCAGCTTAGTGGGACAGGCCTACGAGCAGTACTTC. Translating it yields CASSLVGQAYEQYF.

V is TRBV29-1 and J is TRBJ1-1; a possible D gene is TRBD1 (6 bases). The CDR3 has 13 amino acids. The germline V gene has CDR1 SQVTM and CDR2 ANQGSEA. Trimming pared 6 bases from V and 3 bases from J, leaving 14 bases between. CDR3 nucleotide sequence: TGCAGCGTAAACAGGGCGGAGGACACTGAAGCTTTCTTT. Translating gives CSVNRAEDTEAFF.

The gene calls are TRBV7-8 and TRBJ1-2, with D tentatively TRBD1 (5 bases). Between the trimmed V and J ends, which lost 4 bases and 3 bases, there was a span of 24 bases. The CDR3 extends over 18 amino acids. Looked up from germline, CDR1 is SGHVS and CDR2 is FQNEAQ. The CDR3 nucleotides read TGTGCCAGCAGCTACCAACAGGCCTACTCCCAAGGGCACTATGGCTACACCTTC. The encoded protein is CASSYQQAYSQGHYGYTF. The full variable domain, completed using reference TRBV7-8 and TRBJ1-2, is GAGVSQSPRYKVAKRGQDVALRCDPISGHVSLFWYQQALGQGPEFLTYFQNEAQLDKSGLPSDRFFAERPEGSVSTLKIQRTQQEDSAVYLCASSYQQAYSQGHYGYTFGSGTRLTVV.

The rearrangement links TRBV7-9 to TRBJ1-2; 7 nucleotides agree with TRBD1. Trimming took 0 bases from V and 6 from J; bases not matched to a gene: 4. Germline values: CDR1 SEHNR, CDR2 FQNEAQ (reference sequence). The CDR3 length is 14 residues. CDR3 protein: CASSLAGTVHGYTF. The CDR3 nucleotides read TGTGCCAGCAGCTTAGCTGGGACAGTCCATGGCTACACCTTC.

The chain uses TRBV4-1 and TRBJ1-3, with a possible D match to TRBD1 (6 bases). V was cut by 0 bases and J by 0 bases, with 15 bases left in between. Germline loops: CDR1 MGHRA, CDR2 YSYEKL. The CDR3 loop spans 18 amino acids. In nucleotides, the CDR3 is TGCGCCAGCAGCCAAGAACTGGCAGGGGCCAGCTCTGGAAACACCATATATTTT. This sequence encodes CASSQELAGASSGNTIYF.

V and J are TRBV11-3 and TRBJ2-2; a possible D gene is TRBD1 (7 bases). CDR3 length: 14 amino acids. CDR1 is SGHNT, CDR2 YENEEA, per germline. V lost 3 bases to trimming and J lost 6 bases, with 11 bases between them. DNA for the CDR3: TGTGCCAGCAGCTTCCAGGGGGGCTCCGGGGAGCTGTTTTTT. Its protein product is CASSFQGGSGELFF.

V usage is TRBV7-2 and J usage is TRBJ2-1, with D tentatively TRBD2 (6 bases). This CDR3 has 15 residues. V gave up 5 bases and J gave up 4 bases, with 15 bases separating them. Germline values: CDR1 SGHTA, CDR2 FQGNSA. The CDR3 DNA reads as TGTGCCAGCAGCGCAGGGACTGGGGGATACAATGAGCAGTTCTTC. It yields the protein CASSAGTGGYNEQFF.

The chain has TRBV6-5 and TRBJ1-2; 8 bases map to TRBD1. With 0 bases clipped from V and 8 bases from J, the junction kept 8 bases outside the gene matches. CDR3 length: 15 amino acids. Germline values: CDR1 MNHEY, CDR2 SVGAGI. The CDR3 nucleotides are TGTGCCAGCAGTTACTCGATTTCCGGACAGGGCGGCTACACCTTC. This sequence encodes CASSYSISGQGGYTF.